This T cell receptor beta chain came from a study of T cell changes during pregnancy in multiple sclerosis. Some clones are missing from TCRdb's copy, which holds only in-frame ones; the method was immunoSEQ multiplex PCR. The data contain 50,000 to 60,000 clones, around 89% of them singletons. CDR3 length: 16 amino acids. Unmatched junction bases numbered 13, after V lost 7 bases and J lost 2 bases. Germline lookup yields CDR1 SQVTM and CDR2 ANQGSEA. Here the sequenced sample was CD4+ T cells from peripheral blood mononuclear cells, taken in the first trimester of pregnancy. The V call is TRBV29-1, the J call TRBJ2-5; TRBD2 agrees at 10 bases. The source is a female donor with multiple sclerosis, enrolled in a pregnancy study. The CDR3 is CSGGLARGGDQETQYF. In DNA, the CDR3 is TGCAGCGGGGGACTAGCGCGAGGAGGCGATCAAGAGACCCAGTACTTC.